This TCR beta chain was sequenced for a study of regulatory T cells in long-lasting Graves disease (dated by TCRdb to the early 2020s). For the wider study: In the newly diagnosed Graves' disease group, patients had been taking antithyroid drugs for less than 3 months. Patients with persistent Graves' disease were compared with patients with newly diagnosed Graves' disease using TCR sequencing and RNA sequencing of peripheral blood. The study took place in China and was registered as a clinical trial. TCR sequencing covered around 13 persistent and roughly 20 newly diagnosed Graves' disease patients, 33 samples in total. What the study reported, not specific to this receptor: Only the TCR beta chain was sequenced and analyzed. More public clonotypes were shared among persistent patients (around 2,600) than among newly diagnosed patients (more than 950). The authors noted that the small sample size was a limitation that may lower accuracy. Peripheral blood alone was examined, since thyroid tissue, which constituted the primary lesion, could not be accessed. TRBV28, TRBJ1-2 and TRBJ2-5 were preferentially used in persistent disease, while TRBV20-1 and TRBJ2-1 were favored in newly diagnosed disease. Persistent Graves' disease patients showed lower TCR Shannon entropy and fewer highly expanded clones than newly diagnosed patients, suggesting clonal expansion.

This clonotype was counted once. Its antigen remains undetermined. The CDR3 carries no conserved terminal phenylalanine or tryptophan, so it likely arises from a read error. The library was made by multiplex PCR. TCRdb lists the instrument as Illumina HiSeq 4000. To build TCR beta libraries, CDR3 regions were amplified by Arm-PCR using iRepertoire HTBI primers. Before sequencing, the PCR products underwent gel purification. In the original analysis: Gene usage analysis of CDR3 amino acid clonotypes relied on the roughly 60 TRBV and 13 to 15 TRBJ segments identified across samples. COPE and FqMerger were used to merge filtered high-quality paired reads into contigs. BLAST was used to align contigs to the IMGT TRBV, TRBD and TRBJ reference genes, and CDR3 was defined following IMGT. Clonotypes above 0.1% frequency were classified as highly expanded clones. Shannon entropy was used to measure repertoire diversity, and the Gini coefficient was used to measure V-J evenness. A clonotype found in more than one individual was treated as public. TCRdb cleaned the public reads at Q25 with fastp, built clones with MiXCR and kept in-frame beta chains. Each CDR3 protein appears once, grouped with its most common genes and DNA. TCRdb's processing, not the authors' own work, is the source of the V and J calls. The sample table lists approximately 230,000 distinct CDR3 sequences, approximately 20% of them with a count of one. Around 20% of the sample is held by the ten biggest clonotypes.

The junction shows trimming of 7 bases on V and 7 bases on J, and the gene matches do not reach 8 bases of it. The CDR3 contains 15 residues when both ends are counted. The kept DNA is CDR3 alone, 45 bases in frame from the first base. CDR1 MNHNS and CDR2 SASEGT were looked up in the germline V gene. This specimen's time point label, per the study, means: newly diagnosed GD, antithyroid drugs for less than 3 months. For both TCR sequencing and RNA sequencing, RNA was extracted from PBMCs using TRIzol. Graves' disease was diagnosed according to American Thyroid Association guidelines. The patients came from an endocrinology department in Xi'an, China. Each patient gave about 9.1 milliliters of peripheral blood, collected in an EDTA anticoagulant tube. Ficoll Paque Plus density gradient separation was used to isolate PBMCs, and no further T cell sorting was performed. An Agilent 2100 Bioanalyzer and agarose gel were used to assess RNA quality, and a NanoDrop 2000 was used to measure RNA concentration.

The source was peripheral blood mononuclear cells (PBMCs), collected at new diagnosis, from a patient treated with antithyroid drugs. This sequence uses TRBV6-1 and TRBJ2-1; a stretch of 12 junction bases matches TRBD2. This sequence originates from a female donor with Graves disease. The encoded CDR3 is CASTKTSGSLNEQFL. The sequenced DNA is TGTGCCAGCACCAAGACTAGCGGGAGTCTAAATGAGCAGTTCCTC.